This entry lists 28 T cell receptor beta chains sequenced from one sample in a study of OX40 agonist ivuxolimab in advanced cancers. TCRdb keeps only in-frame clones here, not all; method: immunoSEQ multiplex PCR. The table lists almost 90,000 clones, more than 75% of them singletons, with under 2% in the top ten. Source: CD4+ or CD8+ T cells sorted from blood, taken in a trial of the OX40 agonist ivuxolimab. Receptors were obtained from an adult with an advanced solid tumor such as melanoma, head and neck, liver or kidney cancer.

The chain carries TRBV10-2 and TRBJ2-7; 9 bases are a match to TRBD1. The CDR3 is 14 amino acids. Germline lookup yields CDR1 WSHSY and CDR2 SAAADI. After removal of 8 bases from V and 4 bases from J, the junction contained 9 bases not matched to a gene. DNA for the CDR3: TGCGCCAGCCGAAGTACAGGGGGCTTGTACGAGCAGTACTTC. Translated: CASRSTGGLYEQYF.

The chain carries TRBV29-1 and TRBJ2-2; 11 bases line up with TRBD1. Germline trimming cut 4 bases from V and 4 bases from J; bases unmatched to any gene: 11. Germline CDR1 reads SQVTM; CDR2 reads ANQGSEA. The CDR3 has 17 amino acids. CDR3 amino acids: CSVGGQGAFLGTGELFF. The CDR3 coding sequence is TGCAGCGTTGGCGGACAGGGGGCTTTTCTGGGCACCGGGGAGCTGTTTTTT.

This chain uses TRBV18 with TRBJ1-6, with 10 bases aligning to TRBD1. Germline CDR1 is KGHSH and CDR2 is LQKENI. The ends lost 2 bases at V and 10 bases at J; junction bases unmatched: 11. This CDR3 comprises 17 residues. The CDR3 protein is CASSPKSVGQGSSPLHF. CDR3 DNA: TGTGCCAGCTCACCAAAATCTGTGGGACAGGGGTCCTCACCCCTCCACTTT.

The CDR3 bases are TGTGCCAGCAGCCCAGAGCGGGCCACAGATACGCAGTATTTT. Protein: CASSPERATDTQYF. V is TRBV5-5 and J is TRBJ2-3; perhaps TRBD2 as D (6 bases). The CDR3 consists of 14 residues. The V end lost 4 bases, the J end lost 2 bases, and 11 bases lay between the germline ends. Per the germline V gene, CDR1 is SGHKS and CDR2 is YYEKEE (reference sequence).

The V call is TRBV18, the J call TRBJ2-7; the match to TRBD1 covers 10 bases. CDR3 length equals 17 residues. Germline V lookup: CDR1 KGHSH, CDR2 LQKENI. Trimming at V came to 2 bases and at J to 2 bases, leaving 9 bases not matched to a gene. CDR3 DNA: TGTGCCAGCTCACCAAGTCTCGGGACAGGGGCCCCCTACGAGCAGTACTTC. Translation: CASSPSLGTGAPYEQYF.

The chain has TRBV5-6 and TRBJ2-3; 8 bases align to TRBD2. The germline V gene encodes CDR1 SGHDT and CDR2 YYEEEE. The CDR3 consists of 15 residues. V lost 4 bases to trimming and J lost 0 bases; unmatched junction nucleotides: 4. Here the CDR3 reads CASSLAGPSTDTQYF. CDR3 nucleotide sequence: TGTGCCAGCAGCCTAGCGGGTCCTAGCACAGATACGCAGTATTTT.

This chain connects TRBV4-1 to TRBJ2-6; the D is unclear. This CDR3 region has 17 residues. Trimming pared 5 bases from V and 1 base from J, leaving 15 bases between. The germline CDR1 and CDR2 sequences are MGHRA and YSYEKL. CDR3 protein: CASSKDRTGSGANVLTF. The CDR3 nucleotides are TGCGCCAGCAGCAAGGACCGTACTGGGTCTGGGGCCAACGTCCTGACTTTC.

CDR3 nucleotide sequence: TGTGCCAGCAGGGATCCGGGACAGGGGGTTGAAAAACTGTTTTTT. This sequence encodes CASRDPGQGVEKLFF. V and J are TRBV7-2 and TRBJ1-4; TRBD1 matches at 11 bases. The CDR3 contains 15 residues. The J segment lost 7 bases and the V segment lost 6 bases, leaving 7 bases of the junction unmatched. Per the germline V gene, CDR1 is SGHTA and CDR2 is FQGNSA.

V and J are TRBV29-1 and TRBJ2-3; 10 nucleotides match TRBD2. Trimming took 4 bases from V and 6 from J; bases not matched to a gene: 16. CDR3 size: 17 residues. Germline CDR1 and CDR2: SQVTM and ANQGSEA. CDR3 in DNA: TGCAGCGTTGGGAACCCCGAGCGGGGGGGCCTAAGCGATACGCAGTATTTT. This gives the protein CSVGNPERGGLSDTQYF.

There are many counts of this clone. At the DNA level, this CDR3 is encoded by other sequences in the same sample as well. The genes are TRBV2 and TRBJ2-7; 12 bases are shared with TRBD2. J was trimmed by 2 bases and V by 9 bases; bases with no gene match: 5. The CDR3 is 14 residues long. CDR1 SNHLY and CDR2 FYNNEI come from the germline V gene. The CDR3 DNA reads as TGTGCCAGTTCGCTAGCGGGGGGGCCCTACGAGCAGTACTTC. This gives the protein CASSLAGGPYEQYF.

This chain's CDR3 is CASSSGGVYGYTF. The DNA of the CDR3 is TGTGCCAGTAGTTCCGGGGGGGTGTATGGCTACACCTTC. The chain employs TRBV19 and TRBJ1-2, with a possible D match to TRBD1 (5 bases). The V and J ends lost 5 bases and 5 bases respectively, with 12 bases between them. CDR1 and CDR2 from the germline V gene are LNHDA and SQIVND (reference sequence). This CDR3 is built from 13 residues.

The chain joins TRBV2 to TRBJ2-5; the match to TRBD1 covers 8 bases. Germline CDR1 reads SNHLY; CDR2 reads FYNNEI. The V segment lost 8 bases and the J segment 0 bases; nucleotides outside the gene matches: 8. This CDR3 region has 15 residues. DNA for the CDR3: TGTGCCAGCCTCGGACAGGGAGAATACCAAGAGACCCAGTACTTC. Translating gives CASLGQGEYQETQYF.

The rearrangement links TRBV14 to TRBJ2-5, with 7 bases that match TRBD1. The CDR3 runs 16 residues. The V segment lost 2 bases and the J segment 5 bases; nucleotides outside the gene matches: 11. Germline assignment: CDR1 SGHDN and CDR2 FVKESK. CDR3 DNA: TGTGCCAGCAGCCAAAGAGGTCAGGGGGTCTGGGAGACCCAGTACTTC. Its protein is CASSQRGQGVWETQYF.

The chain is built from TRBV25-1 and TRBJ2-3, with 11 bases matching TRBD2. Germline V gene sequence: CDR1 MGHDK, CDR2 SYGVNS. With 2 bases clipped from V and 6 bases from J, the junction kept 13 bases outside the gene matches. The CDR3 covers 18 residues. Here the CDR3 reads CASSERGVAGGPKDTQYF. Written as DNA, the CDR3 is TGTGCCAGCAGTGAAAGAGGAGTAGCGGGAGGGCCTAAGGATACGCAGTATTTT.

The chain couples TRBV5-4 to TRBJ2-3, with 9 bases matching TRBD2. Germline V gene sequence: CDR1 SGHNT, CDR2 YYREEE (reference sequence). This CDR3 comprises 16 residues. V dropped 4 bases and J dropped 4; count of bases not matched to a gene: 10. CDR3 residues: CASSTLAGSSSDTQYF. The CDR3 DNA sequence: TGTGCCAGCAGCACCCTAGCGGGATCGTCTTCAGATACGCAGTATTTT.

The chain combines TRBV9 with TRBJ2-3; 7 nucleotides match TRBD2. The ends lost 4 bases at V and 2 bases at J; junction bases unmatched: 4. Looked up from germline, CDR1 is SGDLS and CDR2 is YYNGEE. The CDR3 has 14 amino acids. Written as DNA, the CDR3 is TGTGCCAGCAGCTCCCGACTAGCCACAGATACGCAGTATTTT. As protein: CASSSRLATDTQYF.

The CDR3 here is CASSDVVGNEQFF. Here the CDR3 DNA reads TGTGCCAGCAGTGACGTTGTTGGTAATGAGCAGTTCTTC. The chain has TRBV6-4 and TRBJ2-1; D not certain. The V gene's germline CDR1 is MRHNA and CDR2 SNTAGT. Trimming shortened V by 2 bases and J by 7 bases, and 9 bases separated the two germline ends. CDR3 length: 13 amino acids.

The chain has TRBV6-6 and TRBJ1-3; D gene uncertain. Trimming cost V 4 bases and J 0 bases, with 10 bases left between them. CDR1 and CDR2 from the germline V gene are MNHNY and SVGAGI (reference sequence). The CDR3 is 15 residues long. CDR3 loop: CASSSPGDSGNTIYF. CDR3 nucleotides: TGTGCCAGCAGTTCCCCCGGGGACTCTGGAAACACCATATATTTT.

The chain joins TRBV14 to TRBJ1-4; D is ambiguous. The V gene lost 0 bases and the J gene lost 10 bases, with 18 bases spanning the gap. The CDR3 has 16 amino acids. CDR1 and CDR2 (germline): SGHDN, FVKESK. CDR3 in amino acids: CASSQETGAQSPKLFF. CDR3 sequence (DNA): TGTGCCAGCAGCCAAGAAACGGGAGCCCAAAGCCCAAAACTGTTTTTT.

The gene calls are TRBV11-2 and TRBJ2-2, with D perhaps TRBD2 (7 bases). The CDR3 runs to 16 residues. Trimming took off 5 bases at V and 1 base at J, with 14 bases between the two ends. Germline assignment: CDR1 SGHAT and CDR2 FQNNGV. The CDR3 here is CASSRRGGLNTGELFF. Here the CDR3 DNA reads TGTGCCAGCAGCCGGAGGGGGGGCCTGAACACCGGGGAGCTGTTTTTT.

V gene TRBV19 combines with J gene TRBJ1-6; 10 bases align to TRBD1. From germline, CDR1 is LNHDA and CDR2 SQIVND (reference sequence). CDR3 length: 14 residues. Trimming took 7 bases from V and 8 from J; bases not matched to a gene: 5. DNA of the CDR3: TGTGCCAGTAAAGTAGGGACAGGGGATTCACCCCTCCACTTT. Its protein product is CASKVGTGDSPLHF.

The chain recombines TRBV7-2 with TRBJ1-4, with D hard to call. From germline, CDR1 is SGHTA and CDR2 FQGNSA. V was clipped by 2 bases and J by 7 bases, with 11 bases between them. This CDR3 region has 14 residues. In DNA form, the CDR3 reads TGTGCCAGCAGCTTATTAGGTCTCGGTGAAAAACTGTTTTTT. The encoded protein is CASSLLGLGEKLFF. Variable domain in full (rest from reference TRBV7-2 and TRBJ1-4): GAGVSQSPSNKVTEKGKDVELRCDPISGHTALYWYRQSLGQGLEFLIYFQGNSAPDKSGLPSDRFSAERTGGSVSTLTIQRTQQEDSAVYLCASSLLGLGEKLFFGSGTQLSVL.

CDR3 protein: CASSPPDRASYGYTF. In DNA, the CDR3 is TGTGCCAGCTCACCACCGGACAGGGCGTCCTATGGCTACACCTTC. The chain couples TRBV18 to TRBJ1-2; 8 nucleotides line up with TRBD1. Trimming at V came to 0 bases and at J to 4 bases, leaving 4 bases not matched to a gene. CDR3 size: 15 residues. Germline CDR1 is KGHSH and CDR2 is LQKENI.

The chain joins TRBV6-1 to TRBJ2-7; 8 bases line up with TRBD1. V dropped 6 bases and J dropped 1; count of bases not matched to a gene: 8. The germline V gene encodes CDR1 MNHNS and CDR2 SASEGT. This CDR3 has 15 amino acids. DNA of the CDR3: TGTGCCAGCAGACGGGGACAGGACCTTTCCTACGAGCAGTACTTC. This gives the protein CASRRGQDLSYEQYF.

The rearrangement links TRBV5-1 to TRBJ2-5; 9 bases are a match to TRBD2. With 3 bases clipped from V and 4 bases from J, the junction kept 4 bases outside the gene matches. CDR1 is SGHRS and CDR2 is YFSETQ in the germline V gene. The CDR3 length is 14 residues. In nucleotides, the CDR3 is TGCGCCAGCAGCTGGCGGGAGGGCCCAGAGACCCAGTACTTC. It translates to CASSWREGPETQYF.

The chain couples TRBV19 to TRBJ2-3; 9 bases map to TRBD1. Germline V gives CDR1 LNHDA, CDR2 SQIVND (reference sequence). J was trimmed by 4 bases and V by 3 bases; bases with no gene match: 2. The CDR3 is 14 residues long. CDR3 DNA sequence: TGTGCCAGTAGTATTGGGACAGGGCCAGATACGCAGTATTTT. Translating gives CASSIGTGPDTQYF.

The chain employs TRBV21-1 and TRBJ2-2; TRBD1 was called by the table and not checked on the DNA. TRBV21-1 is a known pseudogene. This CDR3 comprises 16 residues. The CDR3 DNA reads as TGTGCCAGCAGCTTCCGGACAGGCCGGAACACCGGGGAGCTGTTTTTT. Amino acids: CASSFRTGRNTGELFF.

The chain uses TRBV7-2 and TRBJ2-2; D may be TRBD1 (6 bases). CDR1 and CDR2 (germline): SGHTA, FQGNSA. Trimming shortened V by 3 bases and J by 6 bases, and 8 bases separated the two germline ends. The CDR3 has 13 amino acids. In DNA form, the CDR3 reads TGTGCCAGCAGCTTGGCAGGGGCCGGGGAGCTGTTTTTT. It is translated as CASSLAGAGELFF.